This T cell receptor beta chain is from a study of cytomegalovirus exposure and HLA in healthy donors. Regarding the study as a whole: In a later analysis, at a false discovery rate of 0.05, 15,000 to 20,000 TCR beta sequences were associated with HLA alleles. Roughly uniform depth of sequencing across donors was assumed in presence/absence analyses.

CDR1 is SGHVS, CDR2 FQNEAQ, per germline. The CDR3 totals 16 residues. Germline trimming cut 4 bases from V and 10 bases from J; bases unmatched to any gene: 10. This PCR relied on a set of 60 Vbeta primers and 13 Jbeta primers. Profiling relied on immunoSEQ multiplex PCR, and the TCRdb table lists in-frame clones only, not all of them. The repertoire holds about 77,000 clones, with around three quarters as singletons. To note about this clone: Antigen: not known.

The TCR was taken from a man aged 40-50 years in good health and CMV-seronegative. The chain has TRBV7-8 and TRBJ1-4, with TRBD1 matching 12 bases. Sequences were obtained from PBMCs. The CDR3 DNA reads TGTGCCAGCAGCTCCTTCACGGGACAGGGGGCGCGAAAACTGTTTTTT. It is translated as CASSSFTGQGARKLFF.